This record covers a single T cell receptor beta chain. The data are from a study of blood T cell repertoires in COVID-19. Background on the study: The United States, Italy and Spain provided the acute and convalescent COVID-19 samples. From T cells, B-cell-depleted T cells, or PBMCs came the material, which was cDNA or gDNA.

The germline V gene has CDR1 MNHEY and CDR2 SMNVEV (reference sequence). The CDR3 is made up of 14 amino acids. The V segment lost 3 bases and the J segment 6 bases; nucleotides outside the gene matches: 4. Original handling: Counts of nucleated cells, estimated from reference gene primer amplification, were obtained. Clones were sequenced by immunoSEQ multiplex PCR, and TCRdb holds only the in-frame ones, with some missing. V and J calls and clone size are those listed in that table; D and trimming were worked out from the DNA. The sample lists roughly 200,000 clones, 65% to 80% occurring once. The V and J genes are TRBV27 and TRBJ1-2; 10 bases match TRBD1. What was sequenced was peripheral blood. This TCR was recovered from a man aged 45-65 years who had recovered from COVID-19. Here the CDR3 reads CASSFGTGVHGYTF. The CDR3 nucleotides are TGTGCCAGCAGTTTTGGGACAGGGGTTCATGGCTACACCTTC.